Listed below are T cell receptor beta chains from one sample, sequenced in a study of cytomegalovirus exposure and HLA in healthy donors. Only in-frame clones appear in the TCRdb table, and some are missing; sequencing was by immunoSEQ multiplex PCR. The data hold around 150,000 clones, with around 72% observed a single time. Sequencing input: PBMCs. The receptors were gathered from a man in his fifties in good health and CMV-seronegative. The CDR3 runs from the conserved cysteine through the conserved F or W. A D gene is named only where the DNA matches it firmly. The size field is filled for only some rows; it gives once, few, many or a size class.

NA	11	NA	TRBV6-1	TRBJ2-7	TGTGCCACTGGCCTTACCTACGAGCAGTACTTC	CATGLTYEQYF
TRBD2	16	NA	TRBV19	TRBJ2-5	TGTGCCAGTAGTCCCGGGACTAGCGGGGGACAAGAGACCCAGTACTTC	CASSPGTSGGQETQYF
NA	16	NA	TRBV7-9	TRBJ2-3	TGTGCCAGCAGCCCCCCGACAGGGACTAGCACAGATACGCAGTATTTT	CASSPPTGTSTDTQYF
TRBD2	15	NA	TRBV5-1	TRBJ2-1	TGCGCCAGCAACTTGATAGCGGGGGGTTACAATGAGCAGTTCTTC	CASNLIAGGYNEQFF
NA	15	NA	TRBV7-2	TRBJ2-7	TGTGCCAGCAGCTTAGGGGCGTCGAGCTCCTACGAGCAGTACTTC	CASSLGASSSYEQYF
TRBD1	15	NA	TRBV6-1	TRBJ1-5	TGTGCCAGCAATTCCGGGACAGCAAGCAATCAGCCCCAGCATTTT	CASNSGTASNQPQHF
NA	15	NA	TRBV7-9	TRBJ1-3	TGTGCCAGCAGCTTAACAGGGATCTCTGGAAACACCATATATTTT	CASSLTGISGNTIYF
NA	15	NA	TRBV4-1	TRBJ1-2	TGCGCCAGCAGCCAAAAAGGGGGTAGCTACTATGGCTACACCTTC	CASSQKGGSYYGYTF
TRBD2	15	few	TRBV5-1	TRBJ2-3	TGCGCCAGCAGCTTGGATAGCGGGGGGCGGAATACGCAGTATTTT	CASSLDSGGRNTQYF
NA	13	NA	TRBV6-5	TRBJ2-7	TGTGCCAGCAGTTCTCACAGCTCCTACGAGCAGTACTTC	CASSSHSSYEQYF
TRBD2	16	NA	TRBV11-2	TRBJ2-7	TGTGCCAGCAGCCCGGCGGGGGGACTCGTCGGCTACGAGCAGTACTTC	CASSPAGGLVGYEQYF
NA	15	many	TRBV4-3	TRBJ1-5	TGCGCCAGCAGCCAAGAAGAAGGCCGGGGTCAGCCCCAGCATTTT	CASSQEEGRGQPQHF
TRBD2	17	NA	TRBV7-2	TRBJ2-3	TGTGCCAGCAGCGGAAGGCGAGGTAGCGGGGTCACAGATACGCAGTATTTT	CASSGRRGSGVTDTQYF
NA	15	NA	TRBV9	TRBJ1-4	TGTGCCAGCAGCGTAGATTCTCGGAGGAATGAAAAACTGTTTTTT	CASSVDSRRNEKLFF
NA	12	NA	TRBV6-1	TRBJ2-7	TGTGCCAGCAAAAGGGACACCTACGAGCAGTACTTC	CASKRDTYEQYF
NA	13	NA	TRBV7-2	TRBJ1-2	TGTGCCAGCAGCTTAAACAGGGACCATGGCTACACCTTC	CASSLNRDHGYTF
TRBD2	16	NA	TRBV4-2	TRBJ2-2	TGTGCCAGCAGCTTACACTACGGGGGGGCGAACGGGGAGCTGTTTTTT	CASSLHYGGANGELFF
NA	13	NA	TRBV7-9	TRBJ2-7	TGTGCCAGCAGCTTTGAGACAGACTACGAGCAGTACTTC	CASSFETDYEQYF
TRBD2	16	NA	TRBV11-1	TRBJ2-7	TGTGCCAGCAGCCGCAATGGGAGAGCGGGGGTAGGCGAGCAGTACTTC	CASSRNGRAGVGEQYF
NA	11	few	TRBV6-1	TRBJ1-1	TGTGCCAGCATCCTTAGCACTGAAGCTTTCTTT	CASILSTEAFF
NA	16	once	TRBV5-8	TRBJ1-5	TGTGCCAGCAGCTTGGTGCGACAGTATAGCAATCAGCCCCAGCATTTT	CASSLVRQYSNQPQHF
TRBD1	15	NA	TRBV4-1	TRBJ2-1	TGCGCCAGCAGCCTACTGGACAGGGGGCGAGGTGAGCAGTTCTTC	CASSLLDRGRGEQFF
TRBD1	14	NA	TRBV10-3	TRBJ1-2	TGTGCCATCAGTTCCGGACAGGGGGTTGGCGGCTACACCTTC	CAISSGQGVGGYTF
NA	13	NA	TRBV18	TRBJ2-2	TGTGCCAGCTCACCTATAGCGTCGGGGGAGCTGTTTTTT	CASSPIASGELFF
TRBD1	14	NA	TRBV5-4	TRBJ1-2	TGTGCCAGCAGCCGGGACAGGACCGACTATGGCTACACCTTC	CASSRDRTDYGYTF
TRBD1	16	once	TRBV6-5	TRBJ2-7	TGTGCCAGCAGTTACTCGACAGCAGGGGGCTCCTACGAGCAGTACTTC	CASSYSTAGGSYEQYF
TRBD1	14	NA	TRBV5-1	TRBJ1-4	TGCGCCAGCAGCGTGGGACAGGGAGGTGAAAAACTGTTTTTT	CASSVGQGGEKLFF
TRBD2	17	NA	TRBV7-2	TRBJ2-3	TGTGCCAGCAGCTTAGACTTGACTAGCGAGGGTCCAGATACGCAGTATTTT	CASSLDLTSEGPDTQYF
TRBD1	15	few	TRBV18	TRBJ1-2	TGTGCCAGCTCACCCCCGGACAGGGGGCTAGGAGGCTACACCTTC	CASSPPDRGLGGYTF
TRBD1	16	few	TRBV4-1	TRBJ1-4	TGCGCCAGCAGCCAGGGTTACAGGGGGCGACATGAAAAACTGTTTTTT	CASSQGYRGRHEKLFF
NA	15	NA	TRBV6-1	TRBJ1-5	TGTGCCAGCAGTGAATACAGGGAAGACAATCAGCCCCAGCATTTT	CASSEYREDNQPQHF
NA	14	NA	TRBV7-8	TRBJ1-4	TGTGCCAGCAGCTTACCAGGGTTAAGTGAAAAACTGTTTTTT	CASSLPGLSEKLFF
NA	16	NA	TRBV18	TRBJ1-2	TGTGCCAGCTCACCACCGGCGGGGGGGCCAGGAGGGGGCTACACCTTC	CASSPPAGGPGGGYTF
NA	15	few	TRBV19	TRBJ2-5	TGTGCCAGTAGTATAAATACAGGGAGCGGAGAGACCCAGTACTTC	CASSINTGSGETQYF
NA	14	NA	TRBV7-6	TRBJ1-1	TGTGCCAGCAGCTCCGGTCTTCTGAACACTGAAGCTTTCTTT	CASSSGLLNTEAFF
TRBD1	18	NA	TRBV11-2	TRBJ2-5	TGTGCCAGCAGCCCTGACGCCTGGACAGGGGTCCTTTTCGAGACCCAGTACTTC	CASSPDAWTGVLFETQYF
NA	15	NA	TRBV5-1	TRBJ1-1	TGCGCCAGCAGCCGAGGTCCCGAATTGAACACTGAAGCTTTCTTT	CASSRGPELNTEAFF
NA	13	NA	TRBV6-5	TRBJ1-5	TGTGCCAGCAGTTACTCGCGGAATCAGCCCCAGCATTTT	CASSYSRNQPQHF
NA	13	few	TRBV5-6	TRBJ2-6	TGTGCCAGCAGCTTTTCGGGGGCCAACGTCCTGACTTTC	CASSFSGANVLTF
NA	12	NA	TRBV10-1	TRBJ2-7	TGCGCCAGCAGTTACAAATCCCACGAGCAGTACTTC	CASSYKSHEQYF
TRBD1	15	NA	TRBV15	TRBJ2-7	TGTGCCACCAGCAGCCTCTACCGGGACAGGGGCAAGCAGTACTTC	CATSSLYRDRGKQYF
TRBD1	15	once	TRBV7-3	TRBJ2-1	TGTGCCAGCAGCCGGACAGGGGGACCCTACAATGAGCAGTTCTTC	CASSRTGGPYNEQFF
TRBD1	16	NA	TRBV4-2	TRBJ2-2	TGTGCCAGCAGCCAAGGGGGACAGGGCCCGACCGGGGAGCTGTTTTTT	CASSQGGQGPTGELFF
TRBD1	14	once	TRBV29-1	TRBJ1-5	TGCAGCGCCGGACAGGGGGGGCTAAATCAGCCCCAGCATTTT	CSAGQGGLNQPQHF
NA	15	once	TRBV5-1	TRBJ2-7	TGCGCCAGCAGCTTGGCAGGGGGGAGCTCCTACGAGCAGTACTTC	CASSLAGGSSYEQYF
NA	12	few	TRBV19	TRBJ1-2	TGTGCCAGTAGCGATACAGGGAATGGCTACACCTTC	CASSDTGNGYTF
NA	13	NA	TRBV6-5	TRBJ1-1	TGTGCCAGCAGTTACGGAGGGAACACTGAAGCTTTCTTT	CASSYGGNTEAFF
NA	16	NA	TRBV25-1	TRBJ1-4	TGTGCCAGCGCGCGGGGTGGAGGTACAACTAATGAAAAACTGTTTTTT	CASARGGGTTNEKLFF
NA	16	NA	TRBV6-6	TRBJ1-5	TGTGCCAGCGCGTCCTCCTCGCGCGTATCCAATCAGCCCCAGCATTTT	CASASSSRVSNQPQHF
TRBD1	10	NA	TRBV20-1	TRBJ2-1	TGCAGTGCTTGGGGACAGGAGCAGTTCTTC	CSAWGQEQFF
NA	15	NA	TRBV5-6	TRBJ1-1	TGTGCCAGCAGCCAGGGCCCTAACGGTTTTTGGGGAGCTTTCTTT	CASSQGPNGFWGAFF
TRBD2	17	NA	TRBV13	TRBJ2-5	TGTGCCAGCAGCTCCCCGACTAGCGGGGGTACTACAGAGACCCAGTACTTC	CASSSPTSGGTTETQYF
NA	15	once	TRBV25-1	TRBJ1-1	TGTGCCAGCACTGACCATAGGGGAATGTACACTGAAGCTTTCTTT	CASTDHRGMYTEAFF